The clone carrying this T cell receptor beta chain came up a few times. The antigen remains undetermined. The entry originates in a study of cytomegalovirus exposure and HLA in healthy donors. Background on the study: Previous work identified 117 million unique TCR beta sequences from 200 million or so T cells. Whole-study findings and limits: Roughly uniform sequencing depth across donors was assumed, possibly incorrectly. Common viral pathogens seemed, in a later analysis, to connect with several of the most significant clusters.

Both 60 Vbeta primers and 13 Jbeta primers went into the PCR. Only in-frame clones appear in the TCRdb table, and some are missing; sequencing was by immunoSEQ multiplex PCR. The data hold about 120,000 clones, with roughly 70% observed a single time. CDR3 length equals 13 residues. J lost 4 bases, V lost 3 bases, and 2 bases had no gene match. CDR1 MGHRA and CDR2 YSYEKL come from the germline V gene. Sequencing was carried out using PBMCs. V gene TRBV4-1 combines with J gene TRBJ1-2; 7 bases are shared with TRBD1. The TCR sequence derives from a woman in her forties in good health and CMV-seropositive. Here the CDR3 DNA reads TGCGCCAGCAGCCACCCAGGGGGCTATGGCTACACCTTC. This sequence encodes CASSHPGGYGYTF.